This TCR beta chain appears in the sequencing data of a study of OX40 agonist ivuxolimab in advanced cancers. Study-wide context: Patients took ivuxolimab, an agonistic anti-OX40 (CD134) antibody.

Germline loops: CDR1 MDHEN, CDR2 SYDVKM. V lost 4 bases and J lost 0, with 13 bases in between. The CDR3 consists of 16 residues. A few counts support this clone. Its target is not known. Sequenced by immunoSEQ multiplex PCR; TCRdb stores in-frame clones only, minus some. The table lists under 100,000 clones, around 85% of them singletons. Study-wide points: In CD8+ T cells, expanded clones were on average more numerous than in CD4+.

The sample was CD4+ or CD8+ T cells sorted from blood, taken in a trial of the OX40 agonist ivuxolimab. This chain joins TRBV28 and TRBJ1-3, with D unresolved. The TCR was taken from an adult with an advanced solid tumor such as melanoma, head and neck, liver or kidney cancer. The CDR3 reads CASSSIRASSGNTIYF. CDR3 sequence (DNA): TGTGCCAGCAGTTCGATTAGGGCAAGCTCTGGAAACACCATATATTTT.